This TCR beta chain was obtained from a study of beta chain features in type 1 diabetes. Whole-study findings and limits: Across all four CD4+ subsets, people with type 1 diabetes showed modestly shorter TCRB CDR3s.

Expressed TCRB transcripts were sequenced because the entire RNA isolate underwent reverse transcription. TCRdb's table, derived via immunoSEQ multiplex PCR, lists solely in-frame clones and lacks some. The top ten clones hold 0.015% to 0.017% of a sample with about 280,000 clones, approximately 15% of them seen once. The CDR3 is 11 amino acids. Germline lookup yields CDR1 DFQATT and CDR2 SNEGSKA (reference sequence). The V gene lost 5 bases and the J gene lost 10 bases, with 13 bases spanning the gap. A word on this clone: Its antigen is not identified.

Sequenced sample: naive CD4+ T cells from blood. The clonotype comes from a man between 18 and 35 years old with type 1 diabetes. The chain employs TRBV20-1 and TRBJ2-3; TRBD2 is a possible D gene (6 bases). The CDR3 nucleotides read TGCAGTGCTCCGTGGGGGGACTCGCAGTATTTT. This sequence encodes CSAPWGDSQYF.